This T cell receptor beta chain emerged from a study of T-cell reconstitution after alpha-beta-depleted transplantation in children. V lost 5 bases to trimming and J lost 5 bases, with 16 bases between them. In germline, CDR1 is MNHEY, CDR2 SMNVEV (reference sequence). The CDR3 runs to 14 residues. Concerning this clonotype: Its target is not known.

Study-wide findings and caveats: Surviving recipient T cells and thymic progenitors underlay high day-60 TCRbeta diversity in some patients. The authors attributed T-cell counts and diversity one year after transplant mostly to newly produced T cells. Alpha-beta T cells about two months after transplant reportedly derived from several hundred expanded graft clones.

Unique molecular identifiers featured in how the TCRbeta library was prepared. TCRdb passed the PCR reads through MiXCR, listing each CDR3 protein once. Among about 300,000 distinct CDR3 sequences listed, roughly 9.1% were seen once. V usage is TRBV27 and J usage is TRBJ2-7, with D possibly called TRBD1 or TRBD2 (5 bases each). This receptor was identified in a boy younger than two with acute myeloid leukemia, due to receive a stem cell transplant. The sequences come from PBMCs, collected before TCRalphabeta/CD19-depleted stem cell transplant. The CDR3 nucleotides read TGTGCCAGCAGTAGGGTCGGGACGTCAGACGAGCAGTACTTC. Amino acid sequence: CASSRVGTSDEQYF.